These T cell receptor beta chains were read from a single sample in a study of patients and donors after allogeneic stem cell transplantation. One entry per CDR3 protein, called by TCRdb with MiXCR from the RT-PCR reads. The sample comprises hundreds of thousands of distinct CDR3 sequences, approximately 16% of which are singletons, and 6% to 8% rests with the top ten. Sequencing was performed on blood, either unsorted or a sorted T cell fraction (not recorded which). The receptors were sampled from a human donor who was either an allogeneic HSCT recipient or a stem cell or donor lymphocyte infusion donor (not recorded which). It is not recorded whose cells these are; they may come from a transplant donor. Each CDR3 is given with its conserved first and last residue. Fields, in order: V gene, J gene, CDR3 protein.

>TRBV12-3/TRBV12-4|TRBJ1-1
CASSQRRVGTEAFF
>TRBV7-9|TRBJ1-2
CASRALEGVNYGYTF
>TRBV5-1|TRBJ1-1
CASSDTMGISEAFF
>TRBV5-1|TRBJ2-5
CASSQGLQETQYF
>TRBV11-1|TRBJ2-5
CASSLQVLRSEETQYF
>TRBV5-1|TRBJ2-1
CASSLRRGSSYNEQFF
>TRBV29-1|TRBJ2-7
CSVDTRDRFYEQYF
>TRBV7-9|TRBJ1-2
CASSSKQGTYGYTF
>TRBV20-1|TRBJ2-4
CSAAQKGTIQYF
>TRBV9|TRBJ1-1
CASTVVSRGDTEAFF
>TRBV12-3/TRBV12-4|TRBJ1-2
CASSPRGRGYDYGYTF
>TRBV3-1|TRBJ2-7
CASSQEWGNEQYF
>TRBV6-6|TRBJ2-7
CASSYSGSLEQYF
>TRBV20-1|TRBJ1-1
CSARGQVWNTEAFF
>TRBV9|TRBJ1-5
CASSVVPLYSNQPQHF
>TRBV25-1|TRBJ2-7
CASRGQASSYEQYF
>TRBV12-3/TRBV12-4|TRBJ2-3
CASSLNLRDTQYF
>TRBV5-1|TRBJ2-1
CASSLVVAGGPLGSYNEQFF
>TRBV7-2|TRBJ2-7
CASSLRTQFYEQYF
>TRBV4-1|TRBJ2-3
CASSHLVPDTQYF
>TRBV9|TRBJ2-2
CASSVAGSGGLNTGELFF
>TRBV20-1|TRBJ1-1
CSARTPGQGIEAFF
>TRBV12-3/TRBV12-4|TRBJ1-1
CASSFNFRGGVTEAFF
>TRBV5-1|TRBJ1-1
CASSYARDLASTEAFF
>TRBV5-1|TRBJ2-5
CASSLAKREETQYF
>TRBV20-1|TRBJ1-2
CSAPKRGANYGYTF
>TRBV19|TRBJ1-5
CASRPQSYSNQPQHF
>TRBV5-1|TRBJ2-5
CASSSRQYPETQYF
>TRBV10-3|TRBJ1-3
CAISQGTGGTGNTIYF
>TRBV12-3/TRBV12-4|TRBJ1-3
CASSRSGNTIYF
>TRBV12-3/TRBV12-4|TRBJ1-2
CASGTHRDRGAHGYTF
>TRBV9|TRBJ1-4
CASSRTGQPKSMVEKLFF
>TRBV4-2|TRBJ2-7
CASSQDRDPFYEQYF
>TRBV7-2|TRBJ1-4
CASSLEGGKEKLFF
>TRBV5-1|TRBJ1-1
CASSVTGSGGTEAFF
>TRBV7-2|TRBJ1-6
CASSLAVDRGRYSPLHF
>TRBV7-8|TRBJ2-1
CASSLLVEWSNEQFF
>TRBV5-1|TRBJ2-1
CASSTGLAGGYNEQFF
>TRBV7-2|TRBJ2-2
CASSGKLGKRTGELFF
>TRBV6-2/TRBV6-3|TRBJ2-2
CASTDSGGADTGELFF
>TRBV7-9|TRBJ1-5
CASSSDQGSNQPQHF
>TRBV20-1|TRBJ2-7
CSAKERRTGTYNYEQYF
>TRBV12-3/TRBV12-4|TRBJ2-3
CASSTTETGTQYF
>TRBV12-3/TRBV12-4|TRBJ2-5
CASVSPRGETQYF
>TRBV20-1|TRBJ2-5
CSARFRGGARETQYF
>TRBV11-2|TRBJ2-7
CASSSQRGRSYEQYF
>TRBV12-3/TRBV12-4|TRBJ1-6
CASSFRNSPLHF
>TRBV7-9|TRBJ2-3
CASSLTRGGSTDTQYF
>TRBV29-1|TRBJ2-7
CSVEGRGGEQYF
>TRBV20-1|TRBJ2-7
CSARRFGFPYEQYF
>TRBV10-3|TRBJ2-1
CAISTSGSTYEQFF
>TRBV6-1|TRBJ1-2
CASGDCLGYGYTF
>TRBV6-1|TRBJ1-3
CASSRDRGPGNTIYF
>TRBV20-1|TRBJ2-7
CSARDISGGRYEQYF
>TRBV28|TRBJ2-5
CASSPGRFNLRETQYF
>TRBV6-2/TRBV6-3|TRBJ2-7
CASSYVTGVPYEQYF
>TRBV11-2|TRBJ2-3
CASSLGFRDTQYF
>TRBV20-1|TRBJ2-3
CSASLAGGPTDSTDTQYF
>TRBV12-3/TRBV12-4|TRBJ2-1
CASSPQGEQFF